This TCR beta chain stems from a study of shared clonotypes between healthy human individuals. Findings of the study overall: Sample collection involved blood only; tissue repertoires are likely different. Incompleteness in sorted-subset sequencing, despite large depth, was shown by rarefaction.

The CDR3 runs to 14 residues. Germline CDR1 reads KGHSH; CDR2 reads LQKENI. V gave up 1 base and J gave up 1 base, with 6 bases separating them. Profiled with immunoSEQ multiplex PCR; TCRdb holds only in-frame clones, not every one. The sample gives hundreds of thousands of clones, less than 85% of which show up once; 10% to 13% is in the top ten. On this clone itself: Its antigen is currently unknown.

The genes are TRBV18 and TRBJ2-3, with D possibly matching TRBD2 (5 bases). The receptor was derived from a man younger than 45 in good health. The material sequenced was memory CD4+ T cells sorted from blood. Documented subset: CD45RA-negative fraction. Written as DNA, the CDR3 is TGTGCCAGCTCACCACAGGAGGGCACAGATACGCAGTATTTT. Protein product: CASSPQEGTDTQYF.